The 15 T cell receptor beta chains reported below all come from one sample, sequenced in a study of beta chain features in type 1 diabetes. Every isolated RNA sample was fully reverse transcribed, so sequencing captured expressed TCRB transcripts. Here immunoSEQ multiplex PCR was the method, and the copy in TCRdb shows in-frame clones only, minus some. The top ten clones hold approximately 0.02% of a sample with a few hundred thousand clones, about 16% of them seen once. Material for sequencing was naive CD4+ T cells from blood. All receptors derive from a woman aged 18-29 years in good health.

This clone was seen a few times. The J gene is TRBJ2-1, the V gene TRBV28, with TRBD2 as a possible D gene (6 bases). V dropped 6 bases and J dropped 2 bases, with 17 bases sitting between them. The CDR3 totals 16 residues. CDR1 MDHEN and CDR2 SYDVKM come from the germline V gene. Written as DNA, the CDR3 is TGTGCCAGCAGCCCACCCCGGGCGGGAACCTACAATGAGCAGTTCTTC. This encodes CASSPPRAGTYNEQFF.

This clone appeared a few times. This rearrangement joins TRBV19 to TRBJ2-2; perhaps TRBD2 as D (6 bases). The V gene lost 6 bases and the J gene lost 0 bases, with 8 bases spanning the gap. Per germline, CDR1 LNHDA and CDR2 SQIVND (reference sequence). The CDR3 is 14 amino acids. The CDR3: CASRRDPNTGELFF. CDR3 bases: TGTGCCAGTAGGCGGGACCCGAACACCGGGGAGCTGTTTTTT.

The CDR3 DNA reads as TGTGCCACCAGCAGACCCCAGGGGTTGAACACTGAAGCTTTCTTT. This codes for CATSRPQGLNTEAFF. The chain uses TRBV15 and TRBJ1-1, with D perhaps TRBD1 (6 bases). Germline V lookup: CDR1 LNHNV, CDR2 YYDKDF (reference sequence). There are 15 residues in the CDR3. Trimming cost V 2 bases and J 0 bases, with 10 bases left between them.

The genes are TRBV7-9 and TRBJ1-4, with 8 positions matching TRBD1. Germline CDR1 and CDR2: SEHNR and FQNEAQ (reference sequence). The CDR3 runs 15 residues. V lost 5 bases, J lost 3 bases, and 5 bases stayed unmatched. CDR3 in DNA: TGTGCCAGCAGCAGATCGGGACAGGCTAATGAAAAACTGTTTTTT. This codes for CASSRSGQANEKLFF.

The chain is built from TRBV10-3 and TRBJ2-7; D not resolved. The germline gives CDR1 ENHRY, CDR2 SYGVKD. Trimming left V 2 bases short and J 6 bases short, with 17 bases between. The CDR3 length is 15 residues. The CDR3 loop reads CAISEGLAGSLEQYF. Written as DNA, the CDR3 is TGTGCCATCAGTGAGGGTCTTGCAGGCTCCCTCGAGCAGTACTTC.

This chain joins TRBV5-1 and TRBJ2-7; the D gene is possibly TRBD2 (5 bases). Germline V gene lookup returns CDR1 SGHRS and CDR2 YFSETQ. V was trimmed by 0 bases and J by 1 base, leaving 14 bases between them. CDR3 length: 16 residues. The chain's CDR3 is CASSLGVGRGSYEQYF. The CDR3 DNA follows: TGCGCCAGCAGCTTGGGGGTAGGTCGGGGATCCTACGAGCAGTACTTC.

This clone was seen only a few times. V and J are TRBV30 and TRBJ2-7, with D possibly TRBD2 on 6 matching bases. The V gene lost 0 bases and the J gene lost 11 bases, with 20 bases spanning the gap. The CDR3 spans 14 residues. The germline V gene encodes CDR1 GTSNPN and CDR2 SVGIG (reference sequence). For the CDR3, the DNA is TGTGCCTGGAGTGTACCGGGACTTCTCCCACAGGAGTACTTC. Translation gives CAWSVPGLLPQEYF.

V gene TRBV5-1 combines with J gene TRBJ1-5; 7 bases align to TRBD1. Trimming cost V 0 bases and J 0 bases; bases outside gene matches: 6. Germline lookup yields CDR1 SGHRS and CDR2 YFSETQ. The CDR3 is 17 residues long. The CDR3 here is CASSLEPGGYSNQPQHF. CDR3 DNA: TGCGCCAGCAGCTTGGAGCCAGGGGGATATAGCAATCAGCCCCAGCATTTT. Using reference TRBV5-1 and TRBJ1-5 for the parts outside the CDR3, the full variable domain is KAGVTQTPRYLIKTRGQQVTLSCSPISGHRSVSWYQQTPGQGLQFLFEYFSETQRNKGNFPGRFSGRQFSNSRSEMNVSTLELGDSALYLCASSLEPGGYSNQPQHFGDGTRLSIL.

This sequence joins TRBV18 and TRBJ2-2, with TRBD2 as a possible D gene (6 bases). Trimming left V 6 bases short and J 7 bases short, with 18 bases between. CDR1 and CDR2 from the germline V gene are KGHSH and LQKENI. CDR3 length: 15 amino acids. The CDR3 DNA reads TGTGCCAGCTCCCGAGCGGAGGGGAGCGACGGGGAGCTGTTTTTT. Protein product: CASSRAEGSDGELFF.

This rearrangement joins TRBV12-5 to TRBJ2-1; 9 bases are a match to TRBD2. Losses at the gene ends were 0 bases for V and 7 bases for J; bases not matched to a gene: 19. The CDR3 is 20 residues long. Germline V gene sequence: CDR1 LGHNT, CDR2 FRNRAP. As DNA, the CDR3 is TGTGCTAGTGGTTTGGTATTTGGTTGGGGCGGGAGGGCCTCTCGGAATGAGCAGTTCTTC. It translates to CASGLVFGWGGRASRNEQFF.

The chain couples TRBV29-1 to TRBJ2-3; a weak D match, TRBD1 (6 bases). The V and J ends lost 3 bases and 8 bases respectively, with 15 bases between them. The length of the CDR3 is 13 residues. Germline lookup yields CDR1 SQVTM and CDR2 ANQGSEA. CDR3 sequence reads: CSVEVTARGTQYF. CDR3 bases: TGCAGCGTTGAGGTGACCGCCAGGGGTACGCAGTATTTT.

In its sample, this clone was seen a few times. The gene calls are TRBV18 and TRBJ2-3, with 10 positions matching TRBD1. The CDR3 covers 19 residues. The germline V gene has CDR1 KGHSH and CDR2 LQKENI. V trimming: 1 base; J trimming: 1 base; junction bases outside the gene matches: 11. The CDR3 DNA reads as TGTGCCAGCTCACCACGAAGGGACAGGGGAGATTCGGGCACAGATACGCAGTATTTT. This translates into CASSPRRDRGDSGTDTQYF.

This clone was observed a few times. The chain carries TRBV30 and TRBJ1-5, with D possibly TRBD1 on 5 matching bases. CDR1 is GTSNPN, CDR2 SVGIG, per germline (reference sequence). CDR3 length: 16 amino acids. Trimming took 1 base from V and 1 from J, leaving 14 bases between them. The CDR3 sequence is CAWSATGETSNQPQHF. In DNA, the CDR3 is TGTGCCTGGAGTGCAACAGGTGAAACAAGCAATCAGCCCCAGCATTTT. The variable domain in full, completed from reference TRBV30 and TRBJ1-5, reads SQTIHQWPATLVQPVGSPLSLECTVEGTSNPNLYWYRQAAGRGLQLLFYSVGIGQISSEVPQNLSASRPQDRQFILSSKKLLLSDSGFYLCAWSATGETSNQPQHFGDGTRLSIL.

V gene TRBV7-9 combines with J gene TRBJ2-5; 7 nucleotides line up with TRBD1. The germline CDR1 and CDR2 sequences are SEHNR and FQNEAQ (reference sequence). Trimming at V came to 5 bases and at J to 1 base, leaving 4 bases not matched to a gene. The CDR3 has 14 residues. The CDR3, as DNA: TGTGCCAGCAGCGCCGGGACAGCCCAAGAGACCCAGTACTTC. Its protein product is CASSAGTAQETQYF. Filled out from reference TRBV7-9 and TRBJ2-5, the complete variable domain reads DTGVSQNPRHKITKRGQNVTFRCDPISEHNRLYWYRQTLGQGPEFLTYFQNEAQLEKSRLLSDRFSAERPKGSFSTLEIQRTEQGDSAMYLCASSAGTAQETQYFGPGTRLLVL.

The chain employs TRBV5-6 and TRBJ1-3; possible D gene TRBD1, 5 bases. Trimming removed 2 bases from V and 0 bases from J, with 12 bases in between. The germline V gene has CDR1 SGHDT and CDR2 YYEEEE. The CDR3 is 16 amino acids. The CDR3 region is CASSFGGRASGNTIYF. CDR3 coding DNA: TGTGCCAGCAGCTTTGGCGGCAGGGCCTCTGGAAACACCATATATTTT.